One and the same sample provided the 22 T cell receptor beta chains below, sequenced in a study of blood T cell repertoires in COVID-19. Sequencing used immunoSEQ multiplex PCR; TCRdb keeps in-frame clones, though not all of them. This repertoire shows about 150,000 clones, about four fifths found once; its top ten account for roughly 20%. The sequencing sample was made of peripheral blood. The receptors come from a woman aged 65 to 85 who had recovered from COVID-19.

The V and J genes are TRBV2 and TRBJ2-2, with 8 bases matching TRBD2. CDR1 and CDR2 from the germline V gene are SNHLY and FYNNEI. The CDR3 runs 15 residues. V shed 10 bases and J 5 bases; nucleotides not matched to a gene: 12. The CDR3 region is CAIGGGRGWTGELFF. CDR3 sequence (DNA): TGTGCCATCGGGGGGGGACGGGGATGGACCGGGGAGCTGTTTTTT.

The chain couples TRBV20-1 to TRBJ2-3, with 7 nucleotides matching TRBD2. CDR1 and CDR2 (germline): DFQATT, SNEGSKA (reference sequence). Trimming took 3 bases from V and 5 from J; bases not matched to a gene: 11. The CDR3 has 15 amino acids. CDR3: CSASVLRELGDTQYF. The CDR3 DNA sequence: TGCAGTGCTAGTGTGTTGCGGGAGCTCGGAGATACGCAGTATTTT.

The gene calls are TRBV5-4 and TRBJ2-5, with 10 bases lining up with TRBD2. Germline values: CDR1 SGHNT, CDR2 YYREEE (reference sequence). CDR3 length equals 16 residues. Unmatched junction bases numbered 4, after V lost 1 base and J lost 1 base. CDR3 amino acids: CASSLWSGGAQETQYF. DNA for the CDR3: TGTGCCAGCAGCTTGTGGAGCGGGGGGGCCCAAGAGACCCAGTACTTC. The variable domain in full, with the rest retrieved from reference TRBV5-4 and TRBJ2-5, is ETGVTQSPTHLIKTRGQQVTLRCSSQSGHNTVSWYQQALGQGPQFIFQYYREEENGRGNFPPRFSGLQFPNYSSELNVNALELDDSALYLCASSLWSGGAQETQYFGPGTRLLVL.

This clone has only a few counts. The same CDR3 also results from other DNA sequences found in this sample. The chain carries TRBV5-1 and TRBJ1-4; D is ambiguous. The CDR3 sequence is 14 residues long. Germline CDR1 SGHRS, CDR2 YFSETQ. V was clipped by 0 bases and J by 2 bases, with 5 bases between them. The CDR3 spells CASSLGATNEKLFF. CDR3 bases: TGCGCCAGCAGCTTGGGGGCGACTAATGAAAAACTGTTTTTT.

This chain links TRBV18 with TRBJ2-1; TRBD2 aligns across 10 bases. Trimming at V came to 3 bases and at J to 0 bases, leaving 14 bases not matched to a gene. Germline V gene data show CDR1 as KGHSH and CDR2 as LQKENI. The CDR3 totals 20 residues. CDR3 sequence reads: CASSPPVIPGLASSYNEQFF. In DNA form, the CDR3 reads TGTGCCAGCTCACCGCCAGTAATACCGGGACTAGCGAGCTCCTACAATGAGCAGTTCTTC.

The chain links TRBV14 to TRBJ2-7, with a tentative D call TRBD1 (6 bases). The CDR3 runs 16 residues. The V gene lost 4 bases and the J gene lost 0 bases, with 16 bases spanning the gap. In germline, CDR1 is SGHDN, CDR2 FVKESK. This CDR3 is CASSRGWGRGSYEQYF. The CDR3 bases are TGTGCCAGCAGCCGCGGATGGGGGCGCGGCTCCTACGAGCAGTACTTC.

The chain recombines TRBV27 with TRBJ1-1, with D unclear. This CDR3 comprises 13 residues. The germline V gene encodes CDR1 MNHEY and CDR2 SMNVEV (reference sequence). The V and J ends lost 3 bases and 4 bases respectively, with 9 bases between them. The CDR3 bases are TGTGCCAGCAGTTTTCGGAGGGCCACTGAAGCTTTCTTT. Translation gives CASSFRRATEAFF.

The chain has TRBV5-8 and TRBJ1-6; tentatively, D is TRBD1 (5 bases). Germline loops: CDR1 SGHTS, CDR2 YDEGEE. Trimming removed 0 bases at V and 10 bases at J, with 17 bases between. There are 16 residues in the CDR3. The CDR3 region has the DNA TGTGCCAGCAGCTTGGCGGGGGGAGCCCGGGGCTCACCCCTCCACTTT. As protein: CASSLAGGARGSPLHF. Full variable domain (missing parts from reference TRBV5-8 and TRBJ1-6): EAGVTQSPTHLIKTRGQQATLRCSPISGHTSVYWYQQALGLGLQFLLWYDEGEERNRGNFPPRFSGRQFPNYSSELNVNALELEDSALYLCASSLAGGARGSPLHFGNGTRLTVT.

This sequence joins TRBV5-6 and TRBJ1-6, with TRBD1 matching over 7 bases. CDR1 and CDR2 from the germline V gene are SGHDT and YYEEEE. The CDR3 length is 14 residues. The V segment lost 0 bases and the J segment 7 bases; nucleotides outside the gene matches: 1. The CDR3 protein is CASSLVGQNSPLHF. DNA of the CDR3: TGTGCCAGCAGCTTGGTGGGACAGAATTCACCCCTCCACTTT. The full variable domain, with the rest looked up from reference TRBV5-6 and TRBJ1-6, is DAGVTQSPTHLIKTRGQQVTLRCSPKSGHDTVSWYQQALGQGPQFIFQYYEEEERQRGNFPDRFSGHQFPNYSSELNVNALLLGDSALYLCASSLVGQNSPLHFGNGTRLTVT.

This chain connects TRBV27 to TRBJ2-7, with TRBD2 matching over 10 bases. There are 15 residues in the CDR3. V shed 8 bases, J shed 6 bases, and the junction held 13 bases outside the gene matches. Looked up from germline, CDR1 is MNHEY and CDR2 is SMNVEV (reference sequence). CDR3 amino acids: CASGGLAGARGEQYF. In DNA form, the CDR3 reads TGTGCCAGCGGGGGGCTAGCGGGGGCCCGGGGCGAGCAGTACTTC.

This clone has just one count. The rearrangement links TRBV19 to TRBJ2-2, with D tentatively TRBD1 (6 bases). Germline lookup yields CDR1 LNHDA and CDR2 SQIVND (reference sequence). The CDR3 is 14 amino acids. Trimming took off 6 bases at V and 9 bases at J, with 17 bases between the two ends. CDR3 nucleotide sequence: TGTGCCAGTAGCCTCGGCTGGACAGTTTGGGAGCTGTTTTTT. Its protein is CASSLGWTVWELFF.

V and J are TRBV19 and TRBJ2-7; D is possibly TRBD2 (6 bases). CDR1 LNHDA and CDR2 SQIVND come from the germline V gene (reference sequence). Trimming took off 3 bases at V and 6 bases at J, with 15 bases between the two ends. The CDR3 covers 14 residues. CDR3 nucleotides: TGTGCCAGTAGTATCGCCGGGACTCCGTCCGAGCAGTACTTC. It codes for CASSIAGTPSEQYF.

The chain recombines TRBV7-9 with TRBJ2-5, with 8 bases identical to TRBD1. This CDR3 contains 15 residues. Germline V CDR1 and CDR2: SEHNR, FQNEAQ (reference sequence). V shed 1 base, J shed 4 bases, and the junction held 5 bases outside the gene matches. The CDR3, as DNA: TGTGCCAGCAGCTTAGGGACAGGGCGAGGAGAGACCCAGTACTTC. It is translated as CASSLGTGRGETQYF.

The V and J genes are TRBV19 and TRBJ1-2; TRBD1 matches at 8 bases. The V gene's germline CDR1 is LNHDA and CDR2 SQIVND (reference sequence). Unmatched junction bases numbered 7, after V lost 10 bases and J lost 6 bases. CDR3 length: 12 residues. DNA for the CDR3: TGTGCCACCCCGGGGACAGGACATGGCTACACCTTC. This gives the protein CATPGTGHGYTF.

The rearrangement joins TRBV5-4 to TRBJ2-7, with D maybe TRBD1 (6 bases). Trimming removed 4 bases from V and 3 bases from J, with 17 bases in between. The CDR3 consists of 15 residues. Per germline, CDR1 SGHNT and CDR2 YYREEE (reference sequence). CDR3 sequence reads: CASSASTGRVYEQYF. The CDR3 nucleotides read TGTGCCAGCAGCGCCTCCACAGGGCGGGTCTACGAGCAGTACTTC.

The chain is built from TRBV6-6 and TRBJ1-5, with 7 bases lining up with TRBD1. Unmatched junction bases numbered 4, after V lost 0 bases and J lost 2 bases. Germline assignment: CDR1 MNHNY and CDR2 SVGAGI (reference sequence). This CDR3 has 16 amino acids. CDR3 region: CASSYSAGGGNQPQHF. The CDR3 coding sequence is TGTGCCAGCAGTTACTCGGCAGGGGGTGGCAATCAGCCCCAGCATTTT.

CDR3 in DNA: TGTGCCATCAGTGAGCGAGACAGGAATGAAAAACTGTTTTTT. It yields the protein CAISERDRNEKLFF. V gene TRBV10-3 combines with J gene TRBJ1-4, with D perhaps TRBD1 (6 bases). Germline V CDR1 and CDR2: ENHRY, SYGVKD. The CDR3 sequence is 14 residues long. V lost 2 bases to trimming and J lost 5 bases, with 9 bases between them.

The chain is built from TRBV6-2 or TRBV6-3 and TRBJ1-2; 7 nucleotides match TRBD1. Germline V gene data show CDR1 as MNHEY and CDR2 as SVGEGT. The CDR3 consists of 15 residues. Germline trimming cut 0 bases from V and 7 bases from J; bases unmatched to any gene: 8. For the CDR3, the DNA is TGTGCCAGCAGTTACTCGGTGACAGGGCCGGGTGGCTACACCTTC. Translation: CASSYSVTGPGGYTF.

V gene TRBV4-1 combines with J gene TRBJ2-3; D unclear. The V gene lost 3 bases and the J gene lost 4 bases, with 8 bases spanning the gap. Germline V gene lookup returns CDR1 MGHRA and CDR2 YSYEKL. The CDR3 is 13 residues long. The CDR3 sequence: CASSHPRADTQYF. Here the CDR3 DNA reads TGCGCCAGCAGCCACCCTCGAGCAGATACGCAGTATTTT.

The chain uses TRBV28 and TRBJ2-2, with 7 bases matching TRBD1. This CDR3 region has 17 residues. CDR1 is MDHEN, CDR2 SYDVKM, per germline. Trimming cost V 6 bases and J 0 bases; bases outside gene matches: 10. As DNA, the CDR3 is TGTGCCAGCAGACCCCCCCGACAGGGACCGAACACCGGGGAGCTGTTTTTT. Translated: CASRPPRQGPNTGELFF.

This chain connects TRBV7-6 to TRBJ2-1, with 12 nucleotides matching TRBD2. The CDR3 has 16 residues. CDR1 is SGHVS, CDR2 FNYEAQ, per germline. The J segment lost 9 bases and the V segment lost 1 base, leaving 7 bases of the junction unmatched. CDR3 bases: TGTGCCAGCAGCTTAGGGACTAGCGGGGCGCGGGGTGAGCAGTTCTTC. Its translation is CASSLGTSGARGEQFF.

The chain links TRBV27 to TRBJ2-7; 7 bases fit TRBD1. This CDR3 spans 15 amino acids. The germline CDR1 and CDR2 sequences are MNHEY and SMNVEV (reference sequence). V dropped 2 bases and J dropped 3; count of bases not matched to a gene: 7. CDR3 nucleotide sequence: TGTGCCAGCAGTTTAGGTGGGACAGCCCTCTACGAGCAGTACTTC. Translating gives CASSLGGTALYEQYF.